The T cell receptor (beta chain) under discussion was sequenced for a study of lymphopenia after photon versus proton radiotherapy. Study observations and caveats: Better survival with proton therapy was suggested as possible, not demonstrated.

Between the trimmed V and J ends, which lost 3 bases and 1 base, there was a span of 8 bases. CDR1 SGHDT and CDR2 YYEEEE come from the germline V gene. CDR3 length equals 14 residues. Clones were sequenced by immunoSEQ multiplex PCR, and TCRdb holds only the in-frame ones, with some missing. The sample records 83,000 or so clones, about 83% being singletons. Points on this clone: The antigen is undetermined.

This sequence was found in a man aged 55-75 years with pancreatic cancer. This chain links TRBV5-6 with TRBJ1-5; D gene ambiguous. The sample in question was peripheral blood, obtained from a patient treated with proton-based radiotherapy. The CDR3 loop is CASSWLGSNQPQHF. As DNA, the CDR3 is TGTGCCAGCAGCTGGCTGGGGAGCAATCAGCCCCAGCATTTT.